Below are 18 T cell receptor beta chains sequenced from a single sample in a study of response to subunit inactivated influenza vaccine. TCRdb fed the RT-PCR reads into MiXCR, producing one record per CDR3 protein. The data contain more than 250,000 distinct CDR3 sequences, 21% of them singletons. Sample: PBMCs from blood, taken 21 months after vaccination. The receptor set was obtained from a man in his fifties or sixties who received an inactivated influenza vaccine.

CDR3 nucleotide sequence: TGTGCCAGCAGCCAATCTGCTGAGCAGTTCTTC. It codes for CASSQSAEQFF. The chain links TRBV4-2 to TRBJ2-1; D call uncertain. The CDR3 runs 11 residues. The germline V gene encodes CDR1 LGHNA and CDR2 YNFKEQ. V lost 2 bases and J 9 bases, leaving 5 bases between the germline ends.

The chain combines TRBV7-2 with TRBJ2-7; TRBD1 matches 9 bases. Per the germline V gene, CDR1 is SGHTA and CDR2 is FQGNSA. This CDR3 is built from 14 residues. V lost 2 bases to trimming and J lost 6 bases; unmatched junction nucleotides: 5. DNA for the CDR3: TGTGCCAGCAGCTTAATTGGACAGGGGACCGAGCAGTACTTC. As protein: CASSLIGQGTEQYF.

The DNA for the CDR3 is TGTGCCAGCAGCCAAGATGCAGGGGGCAGGGGGCCCTACGAGCAGTACTTC. It codes for CASSQDAGGRGPYEQYF. The rearrangement uses TRBV4-2 and TRBJ2-7; 8 bases map to TRBD1. The V segment lost 0 bases and the J segment 2 bases; nucleotides outside the gene matches: 9. Germline loops: CDR1 LGHNA, CDR2 YNFKEQ. CDR3 length: 17 amino acids.

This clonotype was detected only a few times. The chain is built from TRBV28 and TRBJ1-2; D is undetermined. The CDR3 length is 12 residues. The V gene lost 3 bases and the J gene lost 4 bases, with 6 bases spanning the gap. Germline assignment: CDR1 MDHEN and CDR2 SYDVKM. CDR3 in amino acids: CASSFTVYGYTF. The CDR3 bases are TGTGCCAGCAGTTTTACAGTCTATGGCTACACCTTC.

The CDR3 is CASSLAWGSGPSYEQYF. The DNA of the CDR3 is TGCGCCAGCAGCTTGGCCTGGGGTAGCGGACCCTCCTACGAGCAGTACTTC. V and J are TRBV5-1 and TRBJ2-7; tentatively, D is TRBD2 (6 bases). CDR3 length equals 17 residues. Trimming took off 0 bases at V and 0 bases at J, with 16 bases between the two ends. In germline, CDR1 is SGHRS, CDR2 YFSETQ.

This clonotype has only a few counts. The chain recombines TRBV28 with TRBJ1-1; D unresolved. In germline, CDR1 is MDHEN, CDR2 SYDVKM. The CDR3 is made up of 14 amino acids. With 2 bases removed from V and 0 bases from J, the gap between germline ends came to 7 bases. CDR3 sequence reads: CASSLLRVNTEAFF. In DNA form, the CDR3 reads TGTGCCAGCAGTTTACTCCGGGTGAACACTGAAGCTTTCTTT.

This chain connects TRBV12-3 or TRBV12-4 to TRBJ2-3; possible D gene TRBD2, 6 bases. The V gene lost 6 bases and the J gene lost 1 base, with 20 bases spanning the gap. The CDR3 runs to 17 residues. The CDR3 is CASSLKGSGGGTDTQYF. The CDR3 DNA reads TGTGCCAGCAGCCTCAAGGGTAGCGGAGGGGGCACAGATACGCAGTATTTT.

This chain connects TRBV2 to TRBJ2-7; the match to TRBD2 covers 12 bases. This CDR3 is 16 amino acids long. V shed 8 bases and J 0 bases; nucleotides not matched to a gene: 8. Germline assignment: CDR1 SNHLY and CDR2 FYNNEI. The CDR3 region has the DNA TGTGCCAGCGACCCCGGGACTAGCGGGTTCTCCTACGAGCAGTACTTC. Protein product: CASDPGTSGFSYEQYF.

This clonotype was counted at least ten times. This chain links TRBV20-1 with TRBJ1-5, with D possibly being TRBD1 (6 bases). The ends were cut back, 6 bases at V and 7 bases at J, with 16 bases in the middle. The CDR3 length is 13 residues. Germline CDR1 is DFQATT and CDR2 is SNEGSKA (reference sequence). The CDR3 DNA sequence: TGCAGTGCCGGCGGGGGCGGGTTACAGCCCCAGCATTTT. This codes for CSAGGGGLQPQHF.

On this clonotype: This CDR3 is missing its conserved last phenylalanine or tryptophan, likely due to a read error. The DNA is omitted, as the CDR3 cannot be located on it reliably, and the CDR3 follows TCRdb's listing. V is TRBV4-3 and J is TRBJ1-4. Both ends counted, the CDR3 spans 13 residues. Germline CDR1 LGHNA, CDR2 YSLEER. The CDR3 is CASSQDWRGPRFS.

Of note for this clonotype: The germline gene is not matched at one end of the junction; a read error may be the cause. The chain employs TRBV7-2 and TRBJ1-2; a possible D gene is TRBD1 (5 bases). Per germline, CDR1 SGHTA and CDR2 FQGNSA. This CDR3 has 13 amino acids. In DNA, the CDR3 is TGTGCCAGCAGCCGGGACGGGAACTATTGCTACACCTTC. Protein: CASSRDGNYCYTF.

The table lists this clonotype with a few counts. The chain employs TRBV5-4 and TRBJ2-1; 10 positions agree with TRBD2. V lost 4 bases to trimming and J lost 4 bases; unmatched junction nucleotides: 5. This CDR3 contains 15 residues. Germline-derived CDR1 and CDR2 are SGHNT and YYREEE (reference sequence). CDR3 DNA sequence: TGTGCCAGCAGCCTACTAGCGGGGAGGTACAATGAGCAGTTCTTC. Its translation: CASSLLAGRYNEQFF. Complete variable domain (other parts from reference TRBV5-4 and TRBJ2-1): ETGVTQSPTHLIKTRGQQVTLRCSSQSGHNTVSWYQQALGQGPQFIFQYYREEENGRGNFPPRFSGLQFPNYSSELNVNALELDDSALYLCASSLLAGRYNEQFFGPGTRLTVL.

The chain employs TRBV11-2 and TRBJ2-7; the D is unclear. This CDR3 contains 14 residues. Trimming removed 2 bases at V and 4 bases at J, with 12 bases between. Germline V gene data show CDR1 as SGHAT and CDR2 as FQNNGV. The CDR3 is CASSLLITRYEQYF. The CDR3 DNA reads TGTGCCAGCAGCTTATTGATAACAAGATACGAGCAGTACTTC.

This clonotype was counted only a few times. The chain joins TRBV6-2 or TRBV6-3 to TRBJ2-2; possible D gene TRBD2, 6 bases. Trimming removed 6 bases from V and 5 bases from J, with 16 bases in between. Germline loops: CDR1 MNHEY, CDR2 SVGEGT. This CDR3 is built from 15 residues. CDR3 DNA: TGTGCCAGCAGAAAATCGCTAGCGCAGACCGGGGAGCTGTTTTTT. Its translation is CASRKSLAQTGELFF.

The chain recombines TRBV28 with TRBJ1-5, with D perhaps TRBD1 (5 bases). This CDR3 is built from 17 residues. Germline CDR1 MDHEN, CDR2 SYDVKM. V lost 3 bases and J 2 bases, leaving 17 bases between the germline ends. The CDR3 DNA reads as TGTGCCAGCAGTTTTAAGGGACCCTACTCGGGCAATCAGCCCCAGCATTTT. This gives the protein CASSFKGPYSGNQPQHF.

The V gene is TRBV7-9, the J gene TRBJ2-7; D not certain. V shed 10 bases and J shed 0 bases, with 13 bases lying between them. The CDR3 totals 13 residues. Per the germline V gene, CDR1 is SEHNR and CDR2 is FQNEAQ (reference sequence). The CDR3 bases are TGTGCCATCGACCCTCCAGTCTCCTACGAGCAGTACTTC. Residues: CAIDPPVSYEQYF.

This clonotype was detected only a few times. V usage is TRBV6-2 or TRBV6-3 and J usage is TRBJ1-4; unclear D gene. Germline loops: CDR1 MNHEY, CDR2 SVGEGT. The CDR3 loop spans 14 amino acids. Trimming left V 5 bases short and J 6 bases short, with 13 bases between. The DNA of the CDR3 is TGTGCCAGCAGTAATGGAATTGAGGATGAAAAACTGTTTTTT. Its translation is CASSNGIEDEKLFF.

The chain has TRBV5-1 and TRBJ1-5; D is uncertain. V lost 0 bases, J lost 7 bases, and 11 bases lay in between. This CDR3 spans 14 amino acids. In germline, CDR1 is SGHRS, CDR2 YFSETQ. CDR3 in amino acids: CASSLGPGGQPQHF. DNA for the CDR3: TGCGCCAGCAGCTTGGGACCGGGAGGACAGCCCCAGCATTTT.